This is a list of T cell receptor beta chains from one sample in a study of memory B cells and T cells in multiple sclerosis. Which antigens these TCRs recognize remains unknown. Data came from immunoSEQ multiplex PCR; TCRdb stores just in-frame clones and leaves some out. Of 32,000 or so clones in the sample, about 82% were seen once. The specimen sequenced was PBMCs from blood kept in culture. These receptors all come from a human donor with multiple sclerosis. Both conserved end residues are part of each CDR3. Each record gives: J gene, clone size, D gene, CDR3 length, V gene, CDR3 protein, CDR3 DNA. D genes are given only for firm matches. Only some rows state a clone size, as once, few, many or a class for expanded clones.

j_call: TRBJ2-1; clone_size: .; d_call: TRBD2; cdr3_length: 15; v_call: TRBV5-1; cdr3_aa: CASSGLAGSYNEQFF; cdr3_nt: TGCGCCAGCAGCGGGTTAGCGGGTTCCTACAATGAGCAGTTCTTC
j_call: TRBJ2-7; clone_size: .; d_call: .; cdr3_length: 13; v_call: TRBV7-2; cdr3_aa: CASSLGAYGEQYF; cdr3_nt: TGTGCCAGCAGCTTAGGGGCTTATGGGGAGCAGTACTTC
j_call: TRBJ2-7; clone_size: .; d_call: .; cdr3_length: 16; v_call: TRBV7-2; cdr3_aa: CASSLDSAGVSYEQYF; cdr3_nt: TGTGCCAGCAGCTTAGATTCGGCGGGCGTCTCCTACGAGCAGTACTTC
j_call: TRBJ1-3; clone_size: once; d_call: .; cdr3_length: 18; v_call: TRBV4-2; cdr3_aa: CASSQDWPGTVSGNTIYF; cdr3_nt: TGTGCCAGCAGCCAAGACTGGCCCGGGACGGTCTCTGGAAACACCATATATTTT
j_call: TRBJ2-5; clone_size: .; d_call: .; cdr3_length: 17; v_call: TRBV14; cdr3_aa: CASSRTGGTFLQETQYF; cdr3_nt: TGTGCCAGCAGCCGGACCGGGGGCACTTTCCTTCAAGAGACCCAGTACTTC
j_call: TRBJ2-7; clone_size: .; d_call: .; cdr3_length: 14; v_call: TRBV4-2; cdr3_aa: CASSQGPTGSEQYF; cdr3_nt: TGTGCCAGCAGCCAAGGGCCAACAGGGTCCGAGCAGTACTTC
j_call: TRBJ1-3; clone_size: .; d_call: .; cdr3_length: 12; v_call: TRBV28; cdr3_aa: CASKSSGNTIYF; cdr3_nt: TGTGCCAGCAAATCTTCTGGAAACACCATATATTTT
j_call: TRBJ2-1; clone_size: .; d_call: .; cdr3_length: 14; v_call: TRBV7-3; cdr3_aa: CASSLIPRDNEQFF; cdr3_nt: TGTGCCAGCAGCTTAATACCCCGAGACAATGAGCAGTTCTTC
j_call: TRBJ1-1; clone_size: .; d_call: TRBD1; cdr3_length: 18; v_call: TRBV5-1; cdr3_aa: CASSYGGGVGTWGTEAFF; cdr3_nt: TGCGCCAGCAGCTATGGAGGGGGCGTCGGAACATGGGGCACTGAAGCTTTCTTT
j_call: TRBJ1-1; clone_size: .; d_call: .; cdr3_length: 10; v_call: TRBV30; cdr3_aa: CARGETEAFF; cdr3_nt: TGTGCTCGTGGAGAGACTGAAGCTTTCTTT
j_call: TRBJ1-1; clone_size: once; d_call: .; cdr3_length: 14; v_call: TRBV6-1; cdr3_aa: CASSPPGQNTEAFF; cdr3_nt: TGTGCCAGCAGTCCCCCGGGACAGAACACTGAAGCTTTCTTT
j_call: TRBJ1-2; clone_size: .; d_call: .; cdr3_length: 14; v_call: TRBV2; cdr3_aa: CASSWGHEAEGYTF; cdr3_nt: TGTGCCAGCAGCTGGGGACACGAGGCGGAGGGCTACACCTTC
j_call: TRBJ2-1; clone_size: .; d_call: .; cdr3_length: 18; v_call: TRBV21-1; cdr3_aa: CASSKRASGGDLKSEQFF; cdr3_nt: TGTGCCAGCAGCAAACGGGCTAGCGGGGGGGATTTGAAGAGTGAGCAGTTCTTC
j_call: TRBJ1-2; clone_size: .; d_call: TRBD1; cdr3_length: 15; v_call: TRBV29-1; cdr3_aa: CSARVRQGRINGYTF; cdr3_nt: TGCAGCGCTCGTGTTAGACAGGGGAGGATAAATGGCTACACCTTC
j_call: TRBJ2-7; clone_size: .; d_call: .; cdr3_length: 13; v_call: TRBV2; cdr3_aa: CASSRQASYEQYF; cdr3_nt: TGTGCCAGCAGTAGACAGGCATCCTACGAGCAGTACTTC
j_call: TRBJ2-5; clone_size: .; d_call: TRBD2; cdr3_length: 16; v_call: TRBV5-4; cdr3_aa: CASSLGSGGPQETQYF; cdr3_nt: TGCGCCAGCAGCTTGGGGAGCGGGGGGCCCCAAGAGACCCAGTACTTC
j_call: TRBJ2-6; clone_size: .; d_call: .; cdr3_length: 15; v_call: TRBV28; cdr3_aa: CASSLNTNGANVLTF; cdr3_nt: TGTGCCAGCAGTTTGAACACGAATGGGGCCAACGTCCTGACTTTC
j_call: TRBJ1-1; clone_size: .; d_call: .; cdr3_length: 15; v_call: TRBV27; cdr3_aa: CASSFLFTSNTEAFF; cdr3_nt: TGTGCCAGCAGTTTTTTATTTACTTCGAACACTGAAGCTTTCTTT
j_call: TRBJ1-4; clone_size: .; d_call: .; cdr3_length: 16; v_call: TRBV28; cdr3_aa: CASSLSRGATNEKLFF; cdr3_nt: TGTGCCAGCAGTTTAAGTCGAGGGGCAACTAATGAAAAACTGTTTTTT
j_call: TRBJ2-1; clone_size: .; d_call: .; cdr3_length: 15; v_call: TRBV11-2; cdr3_aa: CASSLDPVFYNEQFF; cdr3_nt: TGTGCCAGCAGCTTAGATCCAGTTTTCTACAATGAGCAGTTCTTC
j_call: TRBJ1-5; clone_size: once; d_call: .; cdr3_length: 15; v_call: TRBV5-6; cdr3_aa: CASSLGGRNNQPQHF; cdr3_nt: TGTGCCAGCAGCTTGGGAGGGCGCAACAACCAGCCCCAGCATTTT
j_call: TRBJ2-3; clone_size: .; d_call: .; cdr3_length: 13; v_call: TRBV29-1; cdr3_aa: CSVEFRATDTQYF; cdr3_nt: TGCAGCGTTGAATTCAGGGCGACAGATACGCAGTATTTT
j_call: TRBJ1-1; clone_size: few; d_call: .; cdr3_length: 14; v_call: TRBV5-1; cdr3_aa: CASSLNTGNTEAFF; cdr3_nt: TGCGCCAGCAGCTTAAATACAGGGAACACTGAAGCTTTCTTT
j_call: TRBJ2-7; clone_size: .; d_call: .; cdr3_length: 11; v_call: TRBV20-1; cdr3_aa: CSARDLYEQYF; cdr3_nt: TGCAGTGCTAGAGATCTCTACGAGCAGTACTTC
j_call: TRBJ1-1; clone_size: .; d_call: .; cdr3_length: 13; v_call: TRBV5-1; cdr3_aa: CASRGASDTEAFF; cdr3_nt: TGCGCCAGCAGAGGGGCGTCCGACACTGAAGCTTTCTTT
j_call: TRBJ1-1; clone_size: .; d_call: .; cdr3_length: 14; v_call: TRBV10-2; cdr3_aa: CASSESNQGTEAFF; cdr3_nt: TGCGCCAGCAGTGAGTCGAATCAAGGCACTGAAGCTTTCTTT
j_call: TRBJ2-7; clone_size: medium-sized; d_call: .; cdr3_length: 16; v_call: TRBV4-2; cdr3_aa: CASSQDASLTSYEQYF; cdr3_nt: TGTGCCAGCAGCCAAGATGCTAGTCTTACCTCCTACGAGCAGTACTTC
j_call: TRBJ2-7; clone_size: .; d_call: TRBD1; cdr3_length: 15; v_call: TRBV5-8; cdr3_aa: CASSSRQGIPYEQYF; cdr3_nt: TGTGCCAGCAGCTCGCGACAGGGGATCCCCTACGAGCAGTACTTC
j_call: TRBJ1-1; clone_size: .; d_call: TRBD1; cdr3_length: 15; v_call: TRBV19; cdr3_aa: CASSNRGSYDTEAFF; cdr3_nt: TGTGCCAGTAGTAACAGGGGTTCGTATGACACTGAAGCTTTCTTT
j_call: TRBJ1-2; clone_size: .; d_call: .; cdr3_length: 17; v_call: TRBV10-3; cdr3_aa: CAISEPPTRAGNYGYTF; cdr3_nt: TGTGCCATCAGTGAGCCCCCAACCAGGGCCGGAAACTATGGCTACACCTTC
j_call: TRBJ1-1; clone_size: once; d_call: TRBD1; cdr3_length: 14; v_call: TRBV13; cdr3_aa: CASSPTGLGTEAFF; cdr3_nt: TGTGCCAGCAGCCCGACAGGGTTAGGGACTGAAGCTTTCTTT
j_call: TRBJ1-4; clone_size: .; d_call: TRBD1; cdr3_length: 15; v_call: TRBV4-1; cdr3_aa: CASSQDGTGYEKLFF; cdr3_nt: TGCGCCAGCAGCCAAGATGGGACAGGGTATGAAAAACTGTTTTTT
j_call: TRBJ1-3; clone_size: .; d_call: .; cdr3_length: 15; v_call: TRBV9; cdr3_aa: CASSVDPASGNTIYF; cdr3_nt: TGTGCCAGCAGCGTAGATCCAGCGTCTGGAAACACCATATATTTT
j_call: TRBJ1-5; clone_size: .; d_call: .; cdr3_length: 12; v_call: TRBV6-5; cdr3_aa: CASMDTLRVQHF; cdr3_nt: TGTGCCAGCATGGATACCCTCCGGGTCCAGCATTTT
j_call: TRBJ2-3; clone_size: .; d_call: .; cdr3_length: 13; v_call: TRBV6-1; cdr3_aa: CASSEIRGDTQYF; cdr3_nt: TGTGCCAGCAGTGAAATCAGGGGAGATACGCAGTATTTT
j_call: TRBJ1-5; clone_size: once; d_call: .; cdr3_length: 13; v_call: TRBV10-2; cdr3_aa: CASTEGLNQPQHF; cdr3_nt: TGCGCCAGCACCGAAGGGCTCAATCAGCCCCAGCATTTT
j_call: TRBJ2-7; clone_size: few; d_call: .; cdr3_length: 13; v_call: TRBV28; cdr3_aa: CASSLGRSYEQYF; cdr3_nt: TGTGCCAGCAGTTTAGGACGTTCCTACGAGCAGTACTTC
j_call: TRBJ2-1; clone_size: .; d_call: .; cdr3_length: 14; v_call: TRBV9; cdr3_aa: CASSVDGSNDEQFF; cdr3_nt: TGTGCCAGCAGCGTAGACGGGTCGAACGATGAGCAGTTCTTC
j_call: TRBJ1-1; clone_size: .; d_call: .; cdr3_length: 12; v_call: TRBV10-2; cdr3_aa: CASSVGATEAFF; cdr3_nt: TGCGCCAGCAGCGTAGGAGCCACTGAAGCTTTCTTT
j_call: TRBJ1-1; clone_size: .; d_call: .; cdr3_length: 14; v_call: TRBV7-3; cdr3_aa: CASNPTGLNTEAFF; cdr3_nt: TGTGCCAGCAACCCCACAGGATTGAACACTGAAGCTTTCTTT
j_call: TRBJ2-7; clone_size: .; d_call: .; cdr3_length: 13; v_call: TRBV7-8; cdr3_aa: CASSLRPTYEQYF; cdr3_nt: TGTGCCAGCAGCCTCAGGCCCACCTACGAGCAGTACTTC
j_call: TRBJ2-7; clone_size: .; d_call: .; cdr3_length: 13; v_call: TRBV5-1; cdr3_aa: CASSLGGTPEQYF; cdr3_nt: TGCGCCAGCAGCTTAGGCGGGACACCCGAGCAGTACTTC
j_call: TRBJ2-7; clone_size: .; d_call: .; cdr3_length: 15; v_call: TRBV12-2; cdr3_aa: CASPTERGFSYEQYF; cdr3_nt: TGTGCAAGTCCAACCGAACGGGGGTTCTCCTACGAGCAGTACTTC
j_call: TRBJ2-2; clone_size: .; d_call: .; cdr3_length: 14; v_call: TRBV2; cdr3_aa: CASLDVKNTGELFF; cdr3_nt: TGTGCCAGCCTTGATGTGAAGAACACCGGGGAGCTGTTTTTT
j_call: TRBJ2-2; clone_size: once; d_call: TRBD2; cdr3_length: 14; v_call: TRBV19; cdr3_aa: CASRTSGIVGELFF; cdr3_nt: TGTGCCAGCCGGACTAGCGGAATCGTCGGGGAGCTGTTTTTT
j_call: TRBJ1-5; clone_size: .; d_call: TRBD1; cdr3_length: 16; v_call: TRBV7-8; cdr3_aa: CASSLDPGGGGQPQHF; cdr3_nt: TGTGCCAGCAGCCTTGACCCAGGGGGCGGGGGGCAGCCCCAGCATTTT
j_call: TRBJ1-1; clone_size: .; d_call: .; cdr3_length: 13; v_call: TRBV9; cdr3_aa: CASSVGTGTEAFF; cdr3_nt: TGTGCCAGCAGCGTAGGTACCGGCACTGAAGCTTTCTTT
j_call: TRBJ2-3; clone_size: .; d_call: .; cdr3_length: 10; v_call: TRBV20-1; cdr3_aa: CSAYQLTQYF; cdr3_nt: TGCAGTGCATACCAATTGACGCAGTATTTT
j_call: TRBJ2-7; clone_size: .; d_call: TRBD1; cdr3_length: 17; v_call: TRBV5-5; cdr3_aa: CASSPPWTGLISYEQYF; cdr3_nt: TGTGCCAGCAGCCCACCATGGACAGGGTTGATATCCTACGAGCAGTACTTC
j_call: TRBJ2-1; clone_size: .; d_call: TRBD2; cdr3_length: 15; v_call: TRBV5-1; cdr3_aa: CASSLGLAGYNEQFF; cdr3_nt: TGCGCCAGCAGCTTGGGACTAGCGGGGTACAATGAGCAGTTCTTC
j_call: TRBJ1-1; clone_size: few; d_call: TRBD1; cdr3_length: 17; v_call: TRBV18; cdr3_aa: CASSPLPPTGANTEAFF; cdr3_nt: TGTGCCAGCTCACCCCTTCCGCCCACAGGGGCAAACACTGAAGCTTTCTTT
j_call: TRBJ2-5; clone_size: once; d_call: .; cdr3_length: 12; v_call: TRBV25-1; cdr3_aa: CASSPGTETQYF; cdr3_nt: TGTGCCAGCAGCCCCGGGACAGAGACCCAGTACTTC
j_call: TRBJ2-2; clone_size: .; d_call: TRBD1; cdr3_length: 14; v_call: TRBV15; cdr3_aa: CATSTDRATGELFF; cdr3_nt: TGTGCCACCAGCACCGACAGGGCAACCGGGGAGCTGTTTTTT
j_call: TRBJ1-5; clone_size: .; d_call: .; cdr3_length: 13; v_call: TRBV11-1; cdr3_aa: CASSLEVGQPQHF; cdr3_nt: TGTGCCAGCAGCTTAGAGGTGGGTCAGCCCCAGCATTTT
j_call: TRBJ2-2; clone_size: .; d_call: .; cdr3_length: 10; v_call: TRBV5-8; cdr3_aa: CASSFSELFF; cdr3_nt: TGTGCCAGCAGCTTTTCCGAGCTGTTTTTT
j_call: TRBJ2-7; clone_size: .; d_call: .; cdr3_length: 15; v_call: TRBV7-9; cdr3_aa: CASSHDRQSSYEQYF; cdr3_nt: TGTGCCAGCAGCCACGACAGACAGTCCTCCTACGAGCAGTACTTC
j_call: TRBJ2-2; clone_size: .; d_call: TRBD2; cdr3_length: 16; v_call: TRBV7-6; cdr3_aa: CASSRLAGGNTGELFF; cdr3_nt: TGTGCCAGCAGCCGTCTAGCGGGGGGGAACACCGGGGAGCTGTTTTTT